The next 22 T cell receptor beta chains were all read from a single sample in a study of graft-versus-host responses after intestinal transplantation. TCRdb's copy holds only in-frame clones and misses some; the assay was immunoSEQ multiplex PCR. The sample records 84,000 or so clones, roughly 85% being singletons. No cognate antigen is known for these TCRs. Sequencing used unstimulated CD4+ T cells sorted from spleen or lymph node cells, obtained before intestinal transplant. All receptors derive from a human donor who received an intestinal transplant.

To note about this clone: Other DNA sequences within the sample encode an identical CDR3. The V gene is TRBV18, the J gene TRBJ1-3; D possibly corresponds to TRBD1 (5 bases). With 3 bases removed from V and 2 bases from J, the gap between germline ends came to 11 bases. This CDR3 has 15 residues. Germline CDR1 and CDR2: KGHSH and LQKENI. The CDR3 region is CASSPPQGAGNTIYF. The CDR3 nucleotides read TGTGCCAGCTCACCCCCGCAGGGCGCTGGAAACACCATATATTTT. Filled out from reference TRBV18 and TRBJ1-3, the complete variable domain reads NAGVMQNPRHLVRRRGQEARLRCSPMKGHSHVYWYRQLPEEGLKFMVYLQKENIIDESGMPKERFSAEFPKEGPSILRIQQVVRGDSAAYFCASSPPQGAGNTIYFGEGSWLTVV.

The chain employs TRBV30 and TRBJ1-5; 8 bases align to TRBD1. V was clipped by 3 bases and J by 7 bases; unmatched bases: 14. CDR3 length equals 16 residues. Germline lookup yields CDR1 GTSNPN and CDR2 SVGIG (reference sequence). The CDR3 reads CAWRGPDRVVTQPQHF. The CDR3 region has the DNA TGTGCCTGGAGAGGCCCGGACAGGGTAGTTACGCAGCCCCAGCATTTT.

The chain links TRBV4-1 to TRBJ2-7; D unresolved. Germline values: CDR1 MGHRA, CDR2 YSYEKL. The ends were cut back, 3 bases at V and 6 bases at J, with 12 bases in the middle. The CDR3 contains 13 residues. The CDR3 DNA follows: TGCGCCAGCAGCCAGATACACCTCCTCGAGCAGTACTTC. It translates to CASSQIHLLEQYF.

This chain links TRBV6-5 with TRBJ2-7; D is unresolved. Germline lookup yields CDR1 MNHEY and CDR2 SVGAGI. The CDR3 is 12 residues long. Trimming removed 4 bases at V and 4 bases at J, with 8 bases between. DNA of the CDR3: TGTGCCAGCAGTTCCTACCCATACGAGCAGTACTTC. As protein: CASSSYPYEQYF.

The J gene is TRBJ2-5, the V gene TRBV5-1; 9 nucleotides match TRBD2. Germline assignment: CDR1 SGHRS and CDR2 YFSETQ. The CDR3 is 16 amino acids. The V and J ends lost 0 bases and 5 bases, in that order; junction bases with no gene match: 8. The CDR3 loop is CASSLEGLARPETQYF. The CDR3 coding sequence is TGCGCCAGCAGCTTGGAGGGACTAGCAAGGCCGGAGACCCAGTACTTC.

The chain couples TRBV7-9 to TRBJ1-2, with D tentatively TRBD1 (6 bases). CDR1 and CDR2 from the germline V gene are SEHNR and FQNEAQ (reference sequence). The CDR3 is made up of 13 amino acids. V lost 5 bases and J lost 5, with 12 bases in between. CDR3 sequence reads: CASSPDRFYGYTF. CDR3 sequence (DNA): TGTGCCAGCAGCCCTGACAGGTTTTATGGCTACACCTTC. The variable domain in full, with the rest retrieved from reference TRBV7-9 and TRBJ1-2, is DTGVSQNPRHKITKRGQNVTFRCDPISEHNRLYWYRQTLGQGPEFLTYFQNEAQLEKSRLLSDRFSAERPKGSFSTLEIQRTEQGDSAMYLCASSPDRFYGYTFGSGTRLTVV.

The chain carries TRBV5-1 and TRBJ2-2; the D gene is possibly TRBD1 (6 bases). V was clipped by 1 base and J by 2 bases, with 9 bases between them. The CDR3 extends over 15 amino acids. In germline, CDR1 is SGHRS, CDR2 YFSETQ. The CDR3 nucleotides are TGCGCCAGCAGCTTGACAGGGCTAAACACCGGGGAGCTGTTTTTT. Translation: CASSLTGLNTGELFF.

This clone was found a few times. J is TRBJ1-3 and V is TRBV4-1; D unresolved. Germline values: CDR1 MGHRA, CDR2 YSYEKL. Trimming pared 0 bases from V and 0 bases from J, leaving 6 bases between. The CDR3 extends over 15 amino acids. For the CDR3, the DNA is TGCGCCAGCAGCCAAGACAGGATCTCTGGAAACACCATATATTTT. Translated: CASSQDRISGNTIYF.

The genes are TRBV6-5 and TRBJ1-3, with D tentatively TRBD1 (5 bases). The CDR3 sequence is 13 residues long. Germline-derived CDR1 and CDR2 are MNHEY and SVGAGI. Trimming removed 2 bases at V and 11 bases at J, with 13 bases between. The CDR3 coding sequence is TGTGCCAGCAGTTACAGACAGTCTCGGGCCATATATTTT. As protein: CASSYRQSRAIYF.

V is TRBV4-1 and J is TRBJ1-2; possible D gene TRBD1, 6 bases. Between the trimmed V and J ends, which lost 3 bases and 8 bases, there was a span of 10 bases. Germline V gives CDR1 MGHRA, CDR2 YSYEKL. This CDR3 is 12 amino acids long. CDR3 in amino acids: CASSHYREGYTF. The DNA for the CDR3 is TGCGCCAGCAGCCATTACAGGGAGGGCTACACCTTC.

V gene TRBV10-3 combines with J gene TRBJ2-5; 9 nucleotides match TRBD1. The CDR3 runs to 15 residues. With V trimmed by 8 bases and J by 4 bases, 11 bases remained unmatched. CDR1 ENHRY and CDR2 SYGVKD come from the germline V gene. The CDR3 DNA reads TGTGCCATCGGGATACTACAGGGGGCAGGAGAGACCCAGTACTTC. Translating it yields CAIGILQGAGETQYF.

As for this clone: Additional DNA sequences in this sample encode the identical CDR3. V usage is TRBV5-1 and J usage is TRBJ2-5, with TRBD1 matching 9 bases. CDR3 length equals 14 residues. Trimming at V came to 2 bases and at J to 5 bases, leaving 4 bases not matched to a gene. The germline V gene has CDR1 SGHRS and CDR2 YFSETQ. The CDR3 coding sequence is TGCGCCAGCAGCTTACAGGGGGCTGGTGAGACCCAGTACTTC. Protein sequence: CASSLQGAGETQYF.

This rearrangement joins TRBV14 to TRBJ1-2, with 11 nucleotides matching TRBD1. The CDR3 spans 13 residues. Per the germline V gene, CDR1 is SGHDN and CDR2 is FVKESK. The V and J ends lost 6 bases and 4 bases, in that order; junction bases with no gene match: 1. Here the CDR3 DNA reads TGTGCCAGCAGAGGGACAGGGGGCTATGGCTACACCTTC. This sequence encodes CASRGTGGYGYTF.

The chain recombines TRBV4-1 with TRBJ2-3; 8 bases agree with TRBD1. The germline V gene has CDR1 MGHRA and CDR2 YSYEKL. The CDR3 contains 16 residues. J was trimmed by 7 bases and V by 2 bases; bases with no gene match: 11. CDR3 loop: CASSQLDRAQQYTQYF. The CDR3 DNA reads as TGCGCCAGCAGCCAACTGGACAGGGCGCAGCAGTATACGCAGTATTTT.

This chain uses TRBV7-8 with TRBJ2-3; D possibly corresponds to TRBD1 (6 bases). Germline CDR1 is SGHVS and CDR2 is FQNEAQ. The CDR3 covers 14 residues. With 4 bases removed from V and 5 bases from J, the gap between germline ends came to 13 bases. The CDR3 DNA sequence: TGTGCCAGCAGCTCCAACAGGGACCAAGATACGCAGTATTTT. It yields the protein CASSSNRDQDTQYF. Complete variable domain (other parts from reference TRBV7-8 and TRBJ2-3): GAGVSQSPRYKVAKRGQDVALRCDPISGHVSLFWYQQALGQGPEFLTYFQNEAQLDKSGLPSDRFFAERPEGSVSTLKIQRTQQEDSAVYLCASSSNRDQDTQYFGPGTRLTVL.

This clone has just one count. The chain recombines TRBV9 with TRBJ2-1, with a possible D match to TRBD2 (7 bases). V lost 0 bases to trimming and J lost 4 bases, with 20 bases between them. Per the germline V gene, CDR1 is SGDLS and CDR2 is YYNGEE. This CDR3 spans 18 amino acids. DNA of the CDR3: TGTGCCAGCAGCGTAGGGGAGGGGGAAGCATCTCGGTACAATGAGCAGTTCTTC. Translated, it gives CASSVGEGEASRYNEQFF. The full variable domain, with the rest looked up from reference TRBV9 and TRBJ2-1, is DSGVTQTPKHLITATGQRVTLRCSPRSGDLSVYWYQQSLDQGLQFLIQYYNGEERAKGNILERFSAQQFPDLHSELNLSSLELGDSALYFCASSVGEGEASRYNEQFFGPGTRLTVL.

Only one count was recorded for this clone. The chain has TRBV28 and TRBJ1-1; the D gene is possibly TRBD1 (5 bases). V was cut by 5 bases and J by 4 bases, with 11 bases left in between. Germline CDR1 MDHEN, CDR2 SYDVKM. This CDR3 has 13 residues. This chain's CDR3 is CASSLGGSTEAFF. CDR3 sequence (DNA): TGTGCCAGCAGTCTGGGGGGTAGCACTGAAGCTTTCTTT.

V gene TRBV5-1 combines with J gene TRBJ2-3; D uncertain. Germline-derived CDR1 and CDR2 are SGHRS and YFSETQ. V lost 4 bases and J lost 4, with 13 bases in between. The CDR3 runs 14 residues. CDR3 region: CASSQDFLADTQYF. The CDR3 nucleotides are TGCGCCAGCAGCCAAGACTTTTTGGCAGATACGCAGTATTTT.

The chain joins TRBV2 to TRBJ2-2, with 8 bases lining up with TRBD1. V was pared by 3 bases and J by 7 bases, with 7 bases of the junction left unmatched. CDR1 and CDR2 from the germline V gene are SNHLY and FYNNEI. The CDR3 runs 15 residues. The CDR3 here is CASSDSGGQVGELFF. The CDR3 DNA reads TGTGCCAGCAGTGACTCAGGGGGCCAGGTCGGGGAGCTGTTTTTT.

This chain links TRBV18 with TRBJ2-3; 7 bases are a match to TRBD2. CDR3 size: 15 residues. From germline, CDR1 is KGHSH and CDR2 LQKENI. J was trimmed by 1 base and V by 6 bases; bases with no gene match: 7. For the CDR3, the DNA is TGTGCCAGCTCTACTATCGCGGGGGGCACAGATACGCAGTATTTT. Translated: CASSTIAGGTDTQYF.

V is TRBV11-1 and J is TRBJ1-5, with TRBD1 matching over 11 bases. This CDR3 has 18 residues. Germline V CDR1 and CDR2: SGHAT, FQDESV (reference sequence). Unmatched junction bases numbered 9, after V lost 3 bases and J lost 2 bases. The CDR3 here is CASSFRDRGKEGNQPQHF. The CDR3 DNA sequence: TGTGCCAGCAGCTTCCGGGACAGGGGGAAAGAGGGCAATCAGCCCCAGCATTTT.

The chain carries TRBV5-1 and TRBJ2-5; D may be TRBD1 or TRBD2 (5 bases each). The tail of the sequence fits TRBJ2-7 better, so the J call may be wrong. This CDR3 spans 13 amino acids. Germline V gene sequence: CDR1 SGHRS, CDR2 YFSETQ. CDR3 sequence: CASGQLGDYEQYF. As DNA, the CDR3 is TGCGCCAGCGGGCAACTGGGGGACTACGAGCAGTACTTC.